A selection of T cell receptor beta chains follows, all from one sample in a study of beta chain features in type 1 diabetes. Sequencing was performed with immunoSEQ multiplex PCR; in TCRdb, only in-frame clones are kept and a portion is missing. The table records around 300,000 clones, about 15% of them present only once. Sequences were obtained from naive CD4+ T cells from blood. The receptors stem from a man aged 18 to 30 with type 1 diabetes. Each CDR3 is given with its conserved first and last residue. Fields, in order: V gene, CDR3 length, clone size, J gene, CDR3 protein. Clone size, where shown, is once, few, many, or a class for clones that have expanded.

TRBV5-6,16,.,TRBJ2-1,CASSSGSGTPYNEQFF
TRBV28,13,few,TRBJ1-1,CASSLDTNTEAFF
TRBV9,15,.,TRBJ2-7,CASSVALANSYEQYF
TRBV9,15,.,TRBJ2-2,CASNPRDTNTGELFF
TRBV4-3,15,.,TRBJ1-2,CASSHLGTANYGYTF
TRBV18,12,.,TRBJ1-2,CASSPMEGGYTF
TRBV6-1,14,few,TRBJ2-3,CASSETPGRDTQYF
TRBV5-1,18,once,TRBJ2-2,CASSDGLAGSANTGELFF
TRBV7-2,15,.,TRBJ2-1,CASSLTSGRAGEQFF
TRBV27,15,few,TRBJ2-5,CASSSIAGGVETQYF
TRBV27,16,few,TRBJ2-7,CASSHLSSGRWYEQYF
TRBV9,14,.,TRBJ2-7,CASSVASRAEEQYF
TRBV5-1,18,.,TRBJ2-1,CASKQLVSLEAGGNEQFF
TRBV6-4,13,.,TRBJ1-1,CASSWTGATEAFF
TRBV6-5,16,.,TRBJ1-1,CASSYTVGQGPTEAFF
TRBV5-1,13,few,TRBJ2-2,CASSLDSAGELFF
TRBV5-4,14,.,TRBJ2-7,CASSLGLADYEQYF
TRBV5-4,15,.,TRBJ2-7,CASSPDLAGARQQYF
TRBV2,13,.,TRBJ2-7,CASSEQKPYEQYF
TRBV5-4,16,few,TRBJ1-2,CASRDATQGAFIGYTF
TRBV4-3,16,.,TRBJ2-3,CASSPVSGGATDTQYF
TRBV11-2,15,few,TRBJ2-4,CASSTEGGERNIQYF
TRBV21-1,19,.,TRBJ2-7,CASSNHQLSLAGGRNEQYF
TRBV9,16,few,TRBJ1-2,CASSPRQGQTPYGYTF
TRBV28,14,few,TRBJ2-1,CASSLYVVPREQFF
TRBV15,15,.,TRBJ2-2,CATSRVSGNTGELFF
TRBV7-2,13,few,TRBJ2-7,CASRGQGAHEQYF
TRBV7-9,14,few,TRBJ1-5,CASSLGADKGDQHF
TRBV6-5,15,.,TRBJ2-7,CASSPGEGSSYEQYF
TRBV19,17,.,TRBJ2-3,CASSTASGGKYSDTQYF
TRBV10-3,11,few,TRBJ2-2,CAISPAGELFF
TRBV13,18,few,TRBJ2-3,CASSLYIFGGPSTDTQYF
TRBV4-1,14,.,TRBJ2-5,CASSLGGKEETQYF
TRBV7-2,14,.,TRBJ2-7,CASSAAGFNYEQYF
TRBV7-2,15,.,TRBJ2-5,CASSPLGRGQETQYF
TRBV13,11,few,TRBJ2-5,CASSERETQYF
TRBV29-1,13,many,TRBJ2-7,CSVDQAGTYEQYF
TRBV7-8,18,few,TRBJ2-3,CASSLRMGGRASEDTQYF
TRBV30,13,.,TRBJ1-6,CAWSGQGQSPLHF
TRBV19,14,.,TRBJ2-1,CASSPQTSSYEQFF
TRBV4-2,12,.,TRBJ1-1,CASSQVDGGAFF
TRBV9,15,.,TRBJ2-5,CASSPRTGIQETQYF
TRBV30,16,few,TRBJ1-1,CAWSGRLTGLNTEAFF